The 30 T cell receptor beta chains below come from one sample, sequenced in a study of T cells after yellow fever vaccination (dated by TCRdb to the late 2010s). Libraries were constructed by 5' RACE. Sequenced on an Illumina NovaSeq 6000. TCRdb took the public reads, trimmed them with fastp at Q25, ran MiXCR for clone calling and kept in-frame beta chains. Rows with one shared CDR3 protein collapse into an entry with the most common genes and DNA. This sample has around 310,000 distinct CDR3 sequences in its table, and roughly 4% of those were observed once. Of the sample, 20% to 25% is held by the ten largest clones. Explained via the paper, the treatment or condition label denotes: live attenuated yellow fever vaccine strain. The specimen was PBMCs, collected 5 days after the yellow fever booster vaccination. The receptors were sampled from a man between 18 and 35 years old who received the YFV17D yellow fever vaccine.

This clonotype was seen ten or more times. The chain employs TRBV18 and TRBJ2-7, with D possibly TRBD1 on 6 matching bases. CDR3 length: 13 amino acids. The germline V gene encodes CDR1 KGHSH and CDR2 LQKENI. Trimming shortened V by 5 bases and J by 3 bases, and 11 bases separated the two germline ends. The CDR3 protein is CASSSGQIYEQYV. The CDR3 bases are TGTGCCAGCTCATCCGGACAGATCTACGAGCAGTACGTC.

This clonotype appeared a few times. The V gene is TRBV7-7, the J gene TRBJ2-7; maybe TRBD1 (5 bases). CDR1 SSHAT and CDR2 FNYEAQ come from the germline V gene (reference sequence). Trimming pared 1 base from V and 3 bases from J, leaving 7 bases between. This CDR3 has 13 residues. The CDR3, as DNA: TGTGCCAGCAGCTTAGGACAGCACTACGAGCAGTACTTC. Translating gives CASSLGQHYEQYF.

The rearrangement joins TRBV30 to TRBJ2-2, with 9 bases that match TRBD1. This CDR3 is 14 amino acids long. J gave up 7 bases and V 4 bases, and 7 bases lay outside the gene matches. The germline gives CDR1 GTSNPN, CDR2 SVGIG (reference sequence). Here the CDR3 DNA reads TGTGCCTGGATCGAACAGGGGGCTGGCGGGGAGCTGTTTTTT. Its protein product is CAWIEQGAGGELFF.

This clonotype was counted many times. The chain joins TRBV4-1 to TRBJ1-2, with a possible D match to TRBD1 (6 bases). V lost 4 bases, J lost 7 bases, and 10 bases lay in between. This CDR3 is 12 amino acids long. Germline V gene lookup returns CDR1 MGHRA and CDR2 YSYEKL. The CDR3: CASSPLGAGYTF. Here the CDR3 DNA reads TGCGCCAGCAGCCCCTTGGGGGCTGGCTACACCTTC.

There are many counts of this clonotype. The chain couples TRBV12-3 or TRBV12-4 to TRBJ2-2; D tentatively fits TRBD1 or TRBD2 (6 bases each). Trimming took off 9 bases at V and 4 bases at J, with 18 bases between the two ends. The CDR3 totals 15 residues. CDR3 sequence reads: CASGPRGRRTGELFF. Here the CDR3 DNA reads TGTGCCAGTGGACCTCGGGGGCGCCGCACCGGGGAGCTGTTTTTT.

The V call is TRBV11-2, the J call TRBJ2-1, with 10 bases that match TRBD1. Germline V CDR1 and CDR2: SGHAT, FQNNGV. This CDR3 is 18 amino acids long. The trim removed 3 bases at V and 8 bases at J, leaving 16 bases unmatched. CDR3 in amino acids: CASSFIGRRDRGLYEQFF. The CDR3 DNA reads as TGTGCCAGCAGCTTTATAGGGAGGCGGGACAGGGGCTTATATGAGCAGTTCTTC.

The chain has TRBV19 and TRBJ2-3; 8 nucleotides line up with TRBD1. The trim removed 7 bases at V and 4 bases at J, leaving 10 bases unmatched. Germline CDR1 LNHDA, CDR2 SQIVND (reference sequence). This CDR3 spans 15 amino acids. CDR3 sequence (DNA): TGTGCCAGTACCCCTCAGGGGGCCTGGGCAGATACGCAGTATTTT. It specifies CASTPQGAWADTQYF.

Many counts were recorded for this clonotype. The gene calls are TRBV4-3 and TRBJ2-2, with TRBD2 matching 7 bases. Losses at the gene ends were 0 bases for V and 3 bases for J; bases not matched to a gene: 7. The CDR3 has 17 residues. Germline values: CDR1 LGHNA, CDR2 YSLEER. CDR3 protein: CASSQDSAGVDTGELFF. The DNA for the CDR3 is TGCGCCAGCAGCCAAGATAGCGCGGGGGTAGACACCGGGGAGCTGTTTTTT.

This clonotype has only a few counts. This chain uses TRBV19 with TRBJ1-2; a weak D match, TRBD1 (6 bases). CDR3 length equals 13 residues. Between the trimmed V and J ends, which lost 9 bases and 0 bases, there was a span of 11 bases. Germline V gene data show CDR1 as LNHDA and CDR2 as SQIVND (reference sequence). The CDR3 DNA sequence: TGTGCCAGCATGGACAGAGCTAACTATGGCTACACCTTC. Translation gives CASMDRANYGYTF.

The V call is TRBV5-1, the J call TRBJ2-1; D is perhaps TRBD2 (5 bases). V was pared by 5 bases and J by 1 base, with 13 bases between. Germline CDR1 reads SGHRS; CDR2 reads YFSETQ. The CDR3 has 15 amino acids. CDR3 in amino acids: CASSQRVLSYNEQFF. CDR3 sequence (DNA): TGCGCCAGCAGTCAGAGGGTTCTATCCTACAATGAGCAGTTCTTC.

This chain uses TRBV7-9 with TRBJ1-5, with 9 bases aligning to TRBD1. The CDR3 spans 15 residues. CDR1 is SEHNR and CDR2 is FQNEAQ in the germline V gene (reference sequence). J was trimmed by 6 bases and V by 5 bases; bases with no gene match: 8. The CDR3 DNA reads TGTGCCAGCAGCCATACAGGGGGCGATGGTCAGCCCCAGCATTTT. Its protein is CASSHTGGDGQPQHF.

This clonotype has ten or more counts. Here the CDR3 DNA reads TGCGCCAGCAGCCAAGGCCTGGGACTCAATGAAAAACTGTTTTTT. Amino acid sequence: CASSQGLGLNEKLFF. The genes are TRBV4-1 and TRBJ1-4; weak D call: TRBD1 (5 bases). The CDR3 is 15 residues long. Trimming stripped 1 base from V and 5 bases from J, with 11 bases between. Germline lookup yields CDR1 MGHRA and CDR2 YSYEKL.

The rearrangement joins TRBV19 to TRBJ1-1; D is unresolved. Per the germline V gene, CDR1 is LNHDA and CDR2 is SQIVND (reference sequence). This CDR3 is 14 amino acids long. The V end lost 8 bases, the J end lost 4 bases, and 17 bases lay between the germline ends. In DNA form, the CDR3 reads TGTGCCAGTCTTGAGGAGTGCAAGGGCACTGAAGCTTTCTTT. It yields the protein CASLEECKGTEAFF.

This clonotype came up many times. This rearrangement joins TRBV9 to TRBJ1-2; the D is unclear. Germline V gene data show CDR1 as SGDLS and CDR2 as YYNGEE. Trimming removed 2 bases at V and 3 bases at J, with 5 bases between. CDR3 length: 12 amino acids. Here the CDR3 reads CASSVADYGYTF. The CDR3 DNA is TGTGCCAGCAGCGTGGCGGACTATGGCTACACCTTC.

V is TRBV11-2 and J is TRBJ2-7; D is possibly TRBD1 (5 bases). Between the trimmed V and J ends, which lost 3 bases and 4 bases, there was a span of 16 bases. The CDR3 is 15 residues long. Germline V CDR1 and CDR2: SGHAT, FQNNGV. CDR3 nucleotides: TGTGCCAGCAGCTTTTCGGTCAGGGTAAAGTACGAGCAGTACTTC. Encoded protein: CASSFSVRVKYEQYF.

The CDR3 DNA is TGCAGTGGGGGAGGGCCAGATACGCAGTATTTT. It codes for CSGGGPDTQYF. V is TRBV20-1 and J is TRBJ2-3; 7 bases line up with TRBD2. With 7 bases clipped from V and 4 bases from J, the junction kept 2 bases outside the gene matches. Germline assignment: CDR1 DFQATT and CDR2 SNEGSKA (reference sequence). The CDR3 is 11 residues long.

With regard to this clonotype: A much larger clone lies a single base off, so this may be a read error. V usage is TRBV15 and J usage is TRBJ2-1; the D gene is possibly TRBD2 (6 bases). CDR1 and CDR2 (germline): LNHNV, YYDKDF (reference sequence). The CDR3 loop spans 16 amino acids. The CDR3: CATSSTGTAFDNERFF. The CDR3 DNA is TGTGCCACCAGCAGCACCGGGACTGCCTTCGACAATGAGCGGTTCTTC.

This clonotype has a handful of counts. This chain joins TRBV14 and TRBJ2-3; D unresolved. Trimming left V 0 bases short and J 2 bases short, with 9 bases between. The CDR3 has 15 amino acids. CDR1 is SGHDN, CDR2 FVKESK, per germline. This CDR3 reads CASSQEAPLTDTQYF. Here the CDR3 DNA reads TGTGCCAGCAGCCAAGAGGCACCCCTCACAGATACGCAGTATTTT.

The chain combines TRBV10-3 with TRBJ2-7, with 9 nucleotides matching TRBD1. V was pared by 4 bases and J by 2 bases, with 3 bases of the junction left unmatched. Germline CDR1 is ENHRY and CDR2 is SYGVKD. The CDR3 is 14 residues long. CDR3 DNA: TGTGCCATCAGTGGACAGGGGGGGACCTACGAGCAGTACTTC. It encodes CAISGQGGTYEQYF.

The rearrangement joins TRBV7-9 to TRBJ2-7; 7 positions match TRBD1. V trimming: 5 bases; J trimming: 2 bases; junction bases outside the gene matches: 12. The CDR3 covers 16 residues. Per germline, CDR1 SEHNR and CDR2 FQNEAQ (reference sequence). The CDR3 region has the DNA TGTGCCAGCAGCGGGACCGGGACAGACGAGCCCTACGAGCAGTACGTC. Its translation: CASSGTGTDEPYEQYV.

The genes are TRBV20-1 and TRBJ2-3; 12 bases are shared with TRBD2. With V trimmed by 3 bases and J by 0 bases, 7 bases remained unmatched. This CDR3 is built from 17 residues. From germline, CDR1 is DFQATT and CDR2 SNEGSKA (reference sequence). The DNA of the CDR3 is TGCAGTGCTAGGTTTCTAGCGGGGGGGCCCAGCACAGATACGCAGTATTTT. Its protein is CSARFLAGGPSTDTQYF.

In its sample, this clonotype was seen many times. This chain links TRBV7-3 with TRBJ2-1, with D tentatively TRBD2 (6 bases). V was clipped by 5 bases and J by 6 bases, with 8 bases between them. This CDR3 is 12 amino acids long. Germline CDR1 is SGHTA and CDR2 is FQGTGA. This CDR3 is CASSVTSNEQFF. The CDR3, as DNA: TGTGCCAGCAGCGTGACTAGCAATGAGCAGTTCTTC.

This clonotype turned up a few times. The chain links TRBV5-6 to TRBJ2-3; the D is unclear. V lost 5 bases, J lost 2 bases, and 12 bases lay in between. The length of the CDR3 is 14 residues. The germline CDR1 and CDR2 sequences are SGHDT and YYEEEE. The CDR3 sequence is CASRSLSDTDTQYF. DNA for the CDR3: TGTGCCAGCAGATCACTAAGCGACACAGATACGCAGTATTTT.

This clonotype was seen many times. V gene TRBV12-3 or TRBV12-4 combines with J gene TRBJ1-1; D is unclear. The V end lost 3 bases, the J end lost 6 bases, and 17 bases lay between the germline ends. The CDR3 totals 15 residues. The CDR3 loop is CASSFLPAGSSEAFF. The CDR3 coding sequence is TGTGCCAGCAGTTTCCTTCCCGCAGGTTCATCTGAAGCTTTCTTT.

The CDR3 sequence: CATSIRRGGNEQYV. The CDR3 DNA reads TGTGCCACCAGCATCAGACGGGGGGGGAACGAGCAGTACGTC. The V call is TRBV15, the J call TRBJ2-7, with TRBD2 identical over 8 bases. V dropped 4 bases and J dropped 5; count of bases not matched to a gene: 7. The germline CDR1 and CDR2 sequences are LNHNV and YYDKDF (reference sequence). The CDR3 totals 14 residues.

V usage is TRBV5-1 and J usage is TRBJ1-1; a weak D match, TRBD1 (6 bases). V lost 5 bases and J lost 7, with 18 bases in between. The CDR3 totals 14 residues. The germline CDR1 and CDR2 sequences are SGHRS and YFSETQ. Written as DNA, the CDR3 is TGCGCCAGCAGTCGAACAGGGTCCGGTGGTGAAGCTTTCTTT. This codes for CASSRTGSGGEAFF.

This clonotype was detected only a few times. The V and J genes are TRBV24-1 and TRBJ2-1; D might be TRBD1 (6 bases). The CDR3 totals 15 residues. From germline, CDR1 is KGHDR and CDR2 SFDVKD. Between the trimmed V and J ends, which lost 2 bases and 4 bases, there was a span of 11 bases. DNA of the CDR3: TGTGCCACCAGTGATTCCATGGGGGCTTACAATGAGCAGTTCTTC. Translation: CATSDSMGAYNEQFF.

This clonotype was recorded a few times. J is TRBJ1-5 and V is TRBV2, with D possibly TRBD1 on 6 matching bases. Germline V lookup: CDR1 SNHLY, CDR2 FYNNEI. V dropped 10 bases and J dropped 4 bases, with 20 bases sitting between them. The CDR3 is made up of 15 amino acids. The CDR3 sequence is CATAREGGGNQPQHF. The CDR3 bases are TGTGCCACAGCCCGAGAAGGGGGAGGGAATCAGCCCCAGCATTTT.

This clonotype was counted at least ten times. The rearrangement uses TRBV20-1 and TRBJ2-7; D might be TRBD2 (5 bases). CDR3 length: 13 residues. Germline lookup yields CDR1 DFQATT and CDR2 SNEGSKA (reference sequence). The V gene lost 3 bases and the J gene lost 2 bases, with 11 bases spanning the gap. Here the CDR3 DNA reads TGCAGTGCTAGCGCGGGTCCTACCTACGAGCAGTACTTC. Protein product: CSASAGPTYEQYF.

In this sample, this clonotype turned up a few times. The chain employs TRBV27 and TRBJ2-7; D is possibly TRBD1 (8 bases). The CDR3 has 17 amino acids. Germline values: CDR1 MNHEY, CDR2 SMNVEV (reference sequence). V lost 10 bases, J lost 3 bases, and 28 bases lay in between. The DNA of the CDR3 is TGTGCCACCTTTCGGGAGGACAGGGCCTACCTGGACTACGAGCAGTACGTC. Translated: CATFREDRAYLDYEQYV.